This T cell receptor (beta chain) was identified during a study of blood T cell repertoires in COVID-19. Sequencing was performed with immunoSEQ multiplex PCR; in TCRdb, only in-frame clones are kept and a portion is missing. Here the sample spans a few hundred thousand clones, roughly 90% being singletons. V shed 0 bases, J shed 1 base, and the junction held 6 bases outside the gene matches. The CDR3 consists of 16 residues. Germline V gene data show CDR1 as LGHNA and CDR2 as YSLEER. The clonotype originates from a woman aged 30 to 39 who had recovered from COVID-19. The rearrangement joins TRBV4-3 to TRBJ2-7; 7 positions agree with TRBD2. Specimen: PBMCs or T cells enriched from blood (not recorded which). The CDR3 region is CASSQDLPSGSYEQYF. The CDR3 DNA reads as TGCGCCAGCAGCCAAGATTTGCCTAGCGGATCCTACGAGCAGTACTTC.